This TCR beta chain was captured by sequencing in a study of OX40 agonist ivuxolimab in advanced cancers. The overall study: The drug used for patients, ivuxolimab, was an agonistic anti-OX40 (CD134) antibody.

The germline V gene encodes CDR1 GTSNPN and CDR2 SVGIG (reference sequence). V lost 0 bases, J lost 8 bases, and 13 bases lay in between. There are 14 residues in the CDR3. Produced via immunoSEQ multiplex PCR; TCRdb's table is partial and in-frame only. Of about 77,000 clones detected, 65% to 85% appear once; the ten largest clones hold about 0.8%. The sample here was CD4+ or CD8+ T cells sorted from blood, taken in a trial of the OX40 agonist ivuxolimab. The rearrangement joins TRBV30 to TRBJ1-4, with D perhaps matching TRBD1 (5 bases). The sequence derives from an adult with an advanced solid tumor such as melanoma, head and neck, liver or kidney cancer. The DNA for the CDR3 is TGTGCCTGGAGTGTATCGGACGGGGCCGAAAAACTGTTTTTT. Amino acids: CAWSVSDGAEKLFF.